The T cell receptor (beta chain) under discussion was sequenced for a study of T cells in Graves' hyperthyroidism and ophthalmopathy. Regarding the study as a whole: The model identified upcoming ophthalmopathy a median approximately six months ahead of onset.

Many counts were recorded for this clonotype. Its antigen is not identified. CDR3 size: 13 residues. Per the germline V gene, CDR1 is MDHEN and CDR2 is SYDVKM. V was clipped by 7 bases and J by 5 bases; unmatched bases: 4. It was RNA transcripts that yielded the amplified TCR beta CDR3 regions. HTBI primers drove first-round RT-PCR of the TCR CDR3. Via MiXCR, TCRdb re-called the multiplex PCR reads, giving one row per CDR3 protein. The data hold hundreds of thousands of distinct CDR3 sequences, with 15% to 18% observed a single time. Orbital computed tomography and thyroid ultrasound, together with serum TRAb and thyroxine and clinical symptoms, were used for diagnoses.

Sequencing was done on a sample of blood. This sequence was found in a woman aged 18-35 years with Graves' hyperthyroidism. This chain connects TRBV28 to TRBJ1-2; 10 bases line up with TRBD1. The CDR3 sequence is CASTGQGVYGYTF. For the CDR3, the DNA is TGTGCCAGCACCGGACAGGGGGTATATGGCTACACCTTC.